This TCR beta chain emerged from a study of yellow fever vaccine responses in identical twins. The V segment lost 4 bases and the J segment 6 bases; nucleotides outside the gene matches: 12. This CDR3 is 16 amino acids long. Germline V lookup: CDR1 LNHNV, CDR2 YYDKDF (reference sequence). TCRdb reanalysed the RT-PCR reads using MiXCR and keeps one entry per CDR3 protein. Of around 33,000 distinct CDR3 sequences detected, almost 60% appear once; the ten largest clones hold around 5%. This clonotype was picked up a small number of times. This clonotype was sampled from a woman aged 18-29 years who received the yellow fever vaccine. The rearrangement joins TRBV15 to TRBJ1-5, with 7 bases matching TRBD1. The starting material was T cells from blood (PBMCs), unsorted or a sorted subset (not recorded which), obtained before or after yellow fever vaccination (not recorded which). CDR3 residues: CATSTGGTATVQPQHF. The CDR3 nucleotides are TGTGCCACCAGCACAGGCGGGACAGCCACGGTTCAGCCCCAGCATTTT.